One sample yielded the 6 T cell receptor beta chains listed below, sequenced in a study of T cell responses to AZD1222 COVID-19 vaccine. Assay used: immunoSEQ multiplex PCR; TCRdb lists only in-frame clones, some missing. The table lists roughly 50,000 clones, approximately 83% of them singletons. Sequencing used peripheral blood, obtained 28 days after the second AZD1222 dose. Receptors originate from an adult who received the AZD1222 COVID-19 vaccine.

The chain links TRBV28 to TRBJ1-6, with TRBD1 matching 9 bases. Per germline, CDR1 MDHEN and CDR2 SYDVKM. V trimming: 6 bases; J trimming: 10 bases; junction bases outside the gene matches: 7. The CDR3 is 14 amino acids. CDR3 loop: CASRSTGGRSPLHF. In DNA, the CDR3 is TGTGCCAGCAGATCAACAGGGGGCAGATCACCCCTCCACTTT.

V and J are TRBV7-3 and TRBJ2-3, with D perhaps assigned TRBD1 or TRBD2 (5 bases each). V was clipped by 2 bases and J by 6 bases, with 6 bases between them. Germline-derived CDR1 and CDR2 are SGHTA and FQGTGA. The CDR3 is 12 residues long. CDR3 loop: CASSLEGDTQYF. In DNA, the CDR3 is TGTGCCAGCAGCTTAGAGGGGGATACGCAGTATTTT.

The gene calls are TRBV18 and TRBJ2-5; the D gene is possibly TRBD1 (6 bases). This CDR3 comprises 18 residues. Trimming took 4 bases from V and 2 from J, leaving 23 bases between them. Germline CDR1 KGHSH, CDR2 LQKENI. CDR3 DNA: TGTGCCAGCTCACTTCGGGACATCAATCTTAGGTTTCAAGAGACCCAGTACTTC. The encoded protein is CASSLRDINLRFQETQYF.

This clone was recorded only once. The chain employs TRBV28 and TRBJ2-4; D possibly corresponds to TRBD1 (6 bases). Trimming left V 8 bases short and J 0 bases short, with 20 bases between. Germline lookup yields CDR1 MDHEN and CDR2 SYDVKM. CDR3 length equals 17 residues. The CDR3 DNA is TGTGCCAGCTTACCCCAATCAGGGGAACTAGCCAAAAACATTCAGTACTTC. Translated, it gives CASLPQSGELAKNIQYF.

The chain carries TRBV5-1 and TRBJ2-2; D may be TRBD1 (6 bases). Germline V gene lookup returns CDR1 SGHRS and CDR2 YFSETQ. CDR3 length equals 15 residues. With 4 bases removed from V and 0 bases from J, the gap between germline ends came to 10 bases. The CDR3 DNA sequence: TGCGCCAGCAGCGTCAGACAGGCGAACACCGGGGAGCTGTTTTTT. It encodes CASSVRQANTGELFF.

V usage is TRBV28 and J usage is TRBJ2-5; D uncertain. Germline loops: CDR1 MDHEN, CDR2 SYDVKM. The CDR3 extends over 15 amino acids. V was cut by 2 bases and J by 2 bases, with 12 bases left in between. DNA of the CDR3: TGTGCCAGCAGTTTAATGAGGTGGGGACAAGAGACCCAGTACTTC. As protein: CASSLMRWGQETQYF.